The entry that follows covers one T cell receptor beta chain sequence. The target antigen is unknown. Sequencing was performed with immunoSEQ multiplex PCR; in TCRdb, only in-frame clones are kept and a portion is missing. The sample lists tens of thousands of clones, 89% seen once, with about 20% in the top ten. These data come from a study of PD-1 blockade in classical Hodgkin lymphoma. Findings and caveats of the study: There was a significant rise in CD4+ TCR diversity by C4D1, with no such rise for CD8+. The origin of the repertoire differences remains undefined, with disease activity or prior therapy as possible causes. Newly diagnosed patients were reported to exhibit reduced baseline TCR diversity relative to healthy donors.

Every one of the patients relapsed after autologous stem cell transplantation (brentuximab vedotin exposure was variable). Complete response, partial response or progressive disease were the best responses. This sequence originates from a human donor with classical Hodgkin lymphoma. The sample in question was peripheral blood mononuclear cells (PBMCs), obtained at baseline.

The CDR3 DNA is TGTGCCAGCAGCTTAGCGGTAGCGGGGGGCCAAGAGACCCAGTACTTC. Amino acid sequence: CASSLAVAGGQETQYF. V usage is TRBV7-2 and J usage is TRBJ2-5; 10 nucleotides match TRBD2. The junction had 2 bases not matched to a gene; V was cut back by 0 bases and J by 1 base. The germline V gene has CDR1 SGHTA and CDR2 FQGNSA. The CDR3 has 16 amino acids. Complete variable domain (other parts from reference TRBV7-2 and TRBJ2-5): GAGVSQSPSNKVTEKGKDVELRCDPISGHTALYWYRQSLGQGLEFLIYFQGNSAPDKSGLPSDRFSAERTGGSVSTLTIQRTQQEDSAVYLCASSLAVAGGQETQYFGPGTRLLVL.